One and the same sample provided the 28 T cell receptor beta chains below, sequenced in a study of blood T cells in healthy people across ages. The authors ran a second PCR of about 6 to 11 cycles using a sample-barcoded 5' primer and a J-beta primer mix. MiXCR was run by TCRdb on the 5' RACE reads, yielding one entry per CDR3 protein. The data show under 750,000 distinct CDR3 sequences, around half seen once. The sample taken for sequencing was blood. Receptors were obtained from a man aged 80 or over in good health.

This sequence joins TRBV7-2 and TRBJ2-2; the D call may be TRBD1 or TRBD2 (5 bases each). This CDR3 comprises 15 residues. Trimming pared 2 bases from V and 3 bases from J, leaving 10 bases between. Germline CDR1 reads SGHTA; CDR2 reads FQGNSA. The CDR3 bases are TGTGCCAGCAGCTTACAGGGACCAGACACCGGGGAGCTGTTTTTT. Translating it yields CASSLQGPDTGELFF.

The chain is built from TRBV6-7 and TRBJ2-1; D unclear. TRBV6-7 is assigned to the ORF class and has an uncertain function. Trimming removed 4 bases from V and 1 base from J, with 14 bases in between. CDR3 length: 16 residues. The CDR3, as DNA: TGTGCCAGCAGTTTAACAGAACCGATATCCTACAATGAGCAGTTCTTC. Protein product: CASSLTEPISYNEQFF.

V and J are TRBV20-1 and TRBJ1-4, with 9 positions matching TRBD1. V was clipped by 5 bases and J by 8 bases; unmatched bases: 6. From germline, CDR1 is DFQATT and CDR2 SNEGSKA (reference sequence). The length of the CDR3 is 13 residues. In DNA form, the CDR3 reads TGCAGTGCTGAGACAGGGGGGTGGGAAAAACTGTTTTTT. It specifies CSAETGGWEKLFF.

The table lists this clonotype with a few counts. The CDR3 DNA follows: TGTGCCAGCAGTTACGCGGACAGGGTGTCAGGGGAGCTGTTTTTT. It encodes CASSYADRVSGELFF. V is TRBV6-2 or TRBV6-3 and J is TRBJ2-2; 8 nucleotides line up with TRBD1. Looked up from germline, CDR1 is MNHEY and CDR2 is SVGEGT. V shed 2 bases and J 8 bases; nucleotides not matched to a gene: 7. CDR3 length equals 15 residues.

This sequence joins TRBV29-1 and TRBJ2-5; D perhaps matches TRBD1 (6 bases). Looked up from germline, CDR1 is SQVTM and CDR2 is ANQGSEA. Trimming stripped 2 bases from V and 10 bases from J, with 17 bases between. The CDR3 loop spans 13 amino acids. The CDR3 protein is CSVELPGHRNQYF. CDR3 in DNA: TGCAGCGTTGAACTACCGGGACACCGGAACCAGTACTTC.

V and J are TRBV12-3 or TRBV12-4 and TRBJ1-1, with D maybe TRBD1 (6 bases). This CDR3 region has 14 residues. Trimming took off 4 bases at V and 7 bases at J, with 16 bases between the two ends. The CDR3 region has the DNA TGTGCCAGCAGTTCTTCCGCCGGACAGAGTGAAGCTTTCTTT. Protein sequence: CASSSSAGQSEAFF.

The chain links TRBV5-1 to TRBJ2-2; 9 nucleotides match TRBD2. Germline V gene sequence: CDR1 SGHRS, CDR2 YFSETQ. This CDR3 is built from 15 residues. Germline trimming cut 1 base from V and 3 bases from J; bases unmatched to any gene: 1. The CDR3 sequence: CASSLPSGDTGELFF. CDR3 coding DNA: TGCGCCAGCAGCTTGCCTAGCGGGGACACCGGGGAGCTGTTTTTT.

This clonotype came up many times. The rearrangement joins TRBV6-6 to TRBJ2-7; possibly TRBD1 for D (5 bases). Trimming took off 4 bases at V and 7 bases at J, with 8 bases between the two ends. The CDR3 covers 11 residues. Per the germline V gene, CDR1 is MNHNY and CDR2 is SVGAGI (reference sequence). CDR3 sequence: CASSSQGEQYF. The CDR3 DNA follows: TGTGCCAGCAGTTCCCAGGGAGAGCAGTACTTC.

This clonotype occurred a few times. The chain has TRBV20-1 and TRBJ2-1; D gene uncertain. Germline-derived CDR1 and CDR2 are DFQATT and SNEGSKA (reference sequence). CDR3 length equals 13 residues. The ends were cut back, 2 bases at V and 0 bases at J, with 5 bases in the middle. CDR3 sequence (DNA): TGCAGTGCTAGACGGAACTCCTACAATGAGCAGTTCTTC. Translation gives CSARRNSYNEQFF.

CDR3 residues: CASSQDLASSGEQYF. The CDR3 DNA reads TGTGCCAGCAGCCAAGACCTAGCATCATCCGGCGAGCAGTACTTC. The J gene is TRBJ2-7, the V gene TRBV3-1; weak D call: TRBD2 (5 bases). Trimming pared 0 bases from V and 6 bases from J, leaving 15 bases between. There are 15 residues in the CDR3. From germline, CDR1 is LGHDT and CDR2 YNNKEL (reference sequence).

This clonotype was observed a handful of times. The CDR3 DNA follows: TGTGCCAGCCGATTGGGTGGAATGCCTGGGGCCAACGTCCTGACTTTC. It is translated as CASRLGGMPGANVLTF. The chain is built from TRBV27 and TRBJ2-6; no clear D. V was clipped by 8 bases and J by 2 bases, with 16 bases between them. This CDR3 is 16 amino acids long. Germline V gene lookup returns CDR1 MNHEY and CDR2 SMNVEV (reference sequence).

This clonotype was seen more than once but under ten times. It may be a read error: a sequence one base away is much more abundant. The rearrangement links TRBV6-6 to TRBJ2-3, with D possibly matching TRBD2 (5 bases). Germline CDR1 MNHNY, CDR2 SVGAGI (reference sequence). There are 13 residues in the CDR3. V was cut by 7 bases and J by 6 bases, with 14 bases left in between. CDR3 in DNA: TGTGCCAGCAATCGGGCTAGCCCGGATACGCAGTATTTT. It specifies CASNRASPDTQYF.

This clonotype was observed a few times. The gene calls are TRBV28 and TRBJ2-7; D unclear. Germline CDR1 is MDHEN and CDR2 is SYDVKM. The CDR3 is 12 residues long. Trimming pared 2 bases from V and 3 bases from J, leaving 5 bases between. The CDR3 protein is CASSLAFYEQYF. The CDR3, as DNA: TGTGCCAGCAGTTTAGCGTTCTACGAGCAGTACTTC.

This clonotype was seen just once. This chain uses TRBV13 with TRBJ2-1; 9 nucleotides match TRBD2. V dropped 3 bases and J dropped 5; count of bases not matched to a gene: 5. From germline, CDR1 is PRHDT and CDR2 FYEKMQ (reference sequence). The CDR3 length is 15 residues. The CDR3 sequence is CASSFRGLANNEQFF. The CDR3, as DNA: TGTGCCAGCAGCTTTCGGGGACTAGCCAACAATGAGCAGTTCTTC.

This chain uses TRBV4-1 with TRBJ2-7; weak D call: TRBD1 (6 bases). V lost 3 bases, J lost 7 bases, and 25 bases lay in between. The CDR3 consists of 17 residues. CDR1 is MGHRA, CDR2 YSYEKL, per germline. CDR3 in DNA: TGCGCCAGCAGCCACCTCCGACCGGCACAGGGCTCCAATGAGCAGTACTTC. Amino acid sequence: CASSHLRPAQGSNEQYF.

This clonotype was seen more than once but under ten times. V and J are TRBV12-3 or TRBV12-4 and TRBJ2-7; 9 nucleotides agree with TRBD1. Trimming cost V 5 bases and J 1 base; bases outside gene matches: 6. The CDR3 runs to 15 residues. CDR3 DNA: TGTGCCAGCAGTACATCCGGGACAGGGTCCTACGAGCAGTACTTC. It is translated as CASSTSGTGSYEQYF.

The J gene is TRBJ1-4, the V gene TRBV29-1; 7 bases agree with TRBD1. V lost 7 bases, J lost 8 bases, and 10 bases stayed unmatched. The CDR3 runs 13 residues. From germline, CDR1 is SQVTM and CDR2 ANQGSEA. The CDR3, as DNA: TGCAGCGCCCTGACAGGGTCGGACGAAAAACTGTTTTTT. Protein sequence: CSALTGSDEKLFF. Drawing the rest from reference TRBV29-1 and TRBJ1-4, the complete variable domain is SAVISQKPSRDICQRGTSLTIQCQVDSQVTMMFWYRQQPGQSLTLIATANQGSEATYESGFVIDKFPISRPNLTFSTLTVSNMSPEDSSIYLCSALTGSDEKLFFGSGTQLSVL.

The chain uses TRBV3-1 and TRBJ2-7; the D gene is possibly TRBD2 (7 bases). This CDR3 is built from 14 residues. V shed 4 bases and J shed 3 bases, with 13 bases lying between them. Germline V lookup: CDR1 LGHDT, CDR2 YNNKEL (reference sequence). CDR3 protein: CASSPRGAGYEQYF. DNA of the CDR3: TGTGCCAGCAGCCCCCGGGGGGCAGGCTACGAGCAGTACTTC.

The J gene is TRBJ2-1, the V gene TRBV20-1, with TRBD2 matching over 7 bases. Looked up from germline, CDR1 is DFQATT and CDR2 is SNEGSKA (reference sequence). The CDR3 runs 18 residues. The V segment lost 6 bases and the J segment 2 bases; nucleotides outside the gene matches: 19. This CDR3 is CSANKNFRGGTPYNEQFF. The CDR3 DNA is TGCAGTGCCAATAAAAACTTCCGCGGGGGAACTCCCTACAATGAGCAGTTCTTC.

This clonotype was counted once. The genes are TRBV20-1 and TRBJ1-4; tentatively, D is TRBD1 (5 bases). V shed 6 bases and J shed 5 bases, with 16 bases lying between them. Germline V gene sequence: CDR1 DFQATT, CDR2 SNEGSKA (reference sequence). This CDR3 contains 14 residues. CDR3 coding DNA: TGCAGTGCCCCTGAGGGGATCGGGAATGAAAAACTGTTTTTT. It yields the protein CSAPEGIGNEKLFF.

The gene calls are TRBV27 and TRBJ2-1; 7 bases are shared with TRBD2. This CDR3 has 12 residues. Germline CDR1 reads MNHEY; CDR2 reads SMNVEV (reference sequence). The V segment lost 6 bases and the J segment 9 bases; nucleotides outside the gene matches: 5. CDR3 protein: CASSSKRGEQFF. The DNA of the CDR3 is TGTGCCAGCAGCTCGAAGCGGGGTGAGCAGTTCTTC.

V is TRBV12-3 or TRBV12-4 and J is TRBJ2-7; D is perhaps TRBD1 (5 bases). The V end was cut by 1 base, the J end by 10 bases, with 17 bases between. The CDR3 length is 14 residues. The CDR3 region is CASSLEALVGPQYF. CDR3 sequence (DNA): TGTGCCAGCAGTTTAGAGGCCCTTGTGGGGCCCCAGTACTTC.

CDR3 in amino acids: CSARSGEAEAFF. Written as DNA, the CDR3 is TGCAGTGCTAGATCAGGGGAGGCTGAAGCTTTCTTT. The chain employs TRBV20-1 and TRBJ1-1; tentatively, D is TRBD1 (6 bases). Trimming removed 2 bases from V and 6 bases from J, with 10 bases in between. The CDR3 extends over 12 amino acids. The germline V gene has CDR1 DFQATT and CDR2 SNEGSKA (reference sequence).

This clonotype was seen a few times. This sequence joins TRBV4-1 and TRBJ2-7, with a tentative D call TRBD2 (6 bases). Between the trimmed V and J ends, which lost 0 bases and 1 base, there was a span of 13 bases. Germline CDR1 is MGHRA and CDR2 is YSYEKL. This CDR3 is 16 amino acids long. The CDR3 DNA is TGCGCCAGCAGCCAAGATGGGCGGGACGGATCCTACGAGCAGTACTTC. Amino acids: CASSQDGRDGSYEQYF.

This clonotype was detected a few times. This chain links TRBV7-2 with TRBJ2-5; D is possibly TRBD1 or TRBD2 (6 bases each). The CDR3 loop spans 14 amino acids. Germline CDR1 SGHTA, CDR2 FQGNSA. V lost 5 bases and J lost 1, with 11 bases in between. This CDR3 is CASSNPGAQETQYF. The CDR3 bases are TGTGCCAGCAGCAATCCGGGGGCCCAAGAGACCCAGTACTTC.

J is TRBJ2-3 and V is TRBV9; TRBD2 matches at 14 bases. CDR1 and CDR2 (germline): SGDLS, YYNGEE. The CDR3 extends over 19 amino acids. Unmatched junction bases numbered 15, after V lost 3 bases and J lost 6 bases. The DNA for the CDR3 is TGTGCCAGCAGCGCCGTCGGCAGGACTAGCGGGAGGAGAGGGGATACGCAGTATTTT. It codes for CASSAVGRTSGRRGDTQYF. Supplemented by reference TRBV9 and TRBJ2-3, the full variable domain reads DSGVTQTPKHLITATGQRVTLRCSPRSGDLSVYWYQQSLDQGLQFLIQYYNGEERAKGNILERFSAQQFPDLHSELNLSSLELGDSALYFCASSAVGRTSGRRGDTQYFGPGTRLTVL.

At least ten counts were recorded for this clonotype. The chain is built from TRBV7-9 and TRBJ2-7; D perhaps matches TRBD1 (7 bases). V was cut by 5 bases and J by 2 bases, with 10 bases left in between. This CDR3 contains 13 residues. Germline CDR1 and CDR2: SEHNR and FQNEAQ (reference sequence). The chain's CDR3 is CASSRGTAYEQYF. CDR3 DNA sequence: TGTGCCAGCAGCCGCGGGACAGCCTACGAGCAGTACTTC.

The chain has TRBV20-1 and TRBJ1-2; a possible D gene is TRBD1 (6 bases). V was cut by 6 bases and J by 5 bases, with 16 bases left in between. This CDR3 region has 13 residues. CDR1 and CDR2 (germline): DFQATT, SNEGSKA (reference sequence). CDR3 in amino acids: CSANPRGGYGYTF. CDR3 DNA sequence: TGCAGTGCCAACCCCAGGGGTGGGTATGGCTACACCTTC.